The rows below give T cell receptor beta chains drawn from one sample of a study of cytomegalovirus exposure and HLA in healthy donors. Some clones are missing from TCRdb's copy, which holds only in-frame ones; the method was immunoSEQ multiplex PCR. The sample records about 200,000 clones, over 60% being singletons. The material sequenced was PBMCs. The receptors originated from a young man in good health and CMV-seronegative. Each CDR3 is given with its conserved first and last residue. Fields, in order: clone size, D gene, J gene, V gene, CDR3 protein, CDR3 DNA. D genes are given only for firm matches. Size tells how often a clone was seen (once, few, many) or the class of an expanded clone, and some rows leave it out.

>-|TRBD2|TRBJ2-1|TRBV10-1
CASSDGSGSNEQFF
TGCGCCAGCAGTGACGGTAGCGGGAGCAATGAGCAGTTCTTC
>-|TRBD2|TRBJ2-3|TRBV7-9
CASSQLTRLATPKDTQYF
TGTGCCAGCAGCCAATTAACCCGACTAGCTACCCCCAAGGATACGCAGTATTTT
>-|-|TRBJ1-1|TRBV11-2
CASSFTTWNTEAFF
TGTGCCAGCAGCTTTACTACCTGGAACACTGAAGCTTTCTTT
>few|-|TRBJ2-7|TRBV5-8
CASSLYGEQYF
TGTGCCAGCAGCTTGTACGGCGAGCAGTACTTC
>-|TRBD2|TRBJ2-3|TRBV5-4
CASSLGEGNTDTQYF
TGTGCCAGCAGCTTGGGGGAGGGGAACACAGATACGCAGTATTTT
>-|-|TRBJ1-1|TRBV25-1
CASRGGVTEAFF
TGTGCCAGCCGGGGGGGGGTGACTGAAGCTTTCTTT
>few|TRBD1|TRBJ1-2|TRBV2
CASKAGTGLDYGYTF
TGTGCCAGCAAGGCGGGGACAGGGTTAGACTATGGCTACACCTTC
>few|-|TRBJ1-1|TRBV21-1
CASSKDRDRDLNTEAFF
TGTGCCAGCAGCAAAGACAGGGACAGAGACTTGAACACTGAAGCTTTCTTT
>few|-|TRBJ2-7|TRBV18
CASSPVRGSEQYF
TGTGCCAGCTCACCAGTCAGGGGATCCGAGCAGTACTTC
>-|TRBD2|TRBJ2-1|TRBV28
CASSWAQTSGRYNEQFF
TGTGCCAGCAGTTGGGCACAAACTAGCGGGAGGTACAATGAGCAGTTCTTC
>few|TRBD2|TRBJ2-7|TRBV11-2
CASSSGLASEQYF
TGTGCCAGCAGCTCGGGACTAGCGAGCGAGCAGTACTTC
>-|-|TRBJ2-5|TRBV5-8
CASTENYQETQYF
TGTGCCAGCACGGAGAACTACCAAGAGACCCAGTACTTC
>few|TRBD2|TRBJ2-3|TRBV11-2
CASSLDPGLAGRGSDTQYF
TGTGCCAGCAGCTTAGATCCGGGACTAGCGGGAAGGGGGTCAGATACGCAGTATTTT
>-|TRBD1|TRBJ2-3|TRBV7-8
CASILWTGGPDTQYF
TGTGCCAGCATCCTGTGGACAGGGGGCCCAGATACGCAGTATTTT
>-|TRBD1|TRBJ2-3|TRBV4-1
CASSRTQGTDTQYF
TGCGCCAGCAGCCGGACACAGGGGACAGATACGCAGTATTTT
>-|-|TRBJ2-7|TRBV25-1
CASSEPGDKQYF
TGTGCCAGCAGTGAGCCCGGGGATAAGCAGTACTTC
>-|-|TRBJ1-3|TRBV30
CAWSRTGGNTIYF
TGTGCCTGGAGTCGAACAGGTGGAAACACCATATATTTT
>-|TRBD1|TRBJ1-1|TRBV7-9
CAVHLSGGQGQNTEAFF
TGTGCCGTCCACTTATCGGGGGGACAGGGCCAGAACACTGAAGCTTTCTTT
>-|TRBD2|TRBJ2-1|TRBV11-2
CASSLAVAGNEQFF
TGTGCCAGCAGCTTAGCGGTAGCGGGGAATGAGCAGTTCTTC
>few|TRBD2|TRBJ2-1|TRBV29-1
CSVDLLAGEREQFF
TGCAGCGTTGACTTACTAGCGGGAGAACGTGAGCAGTTCTTC
>-|-|TRBJ1-2|TRBV2
CASSETRDTTTF
TGTGCCAGCAGTGAGACGAGGGACACGACCACCTTC
>once|-|TRBJ2-5|TRBV29-1
CSGRQETQYF
TGCAGTGGGAGGCAAGAGACCCAGTACTTC
>-|TRBD1|TRBJ1-1|TRBV4-1
CASSQGTGGNTEAFF
TGCGCCAGCAGCCAGGGGACAGGGGGGAACACTGAAGCTTTCTTT
>-|-|TRBJ2-5|TRBV6-1
CASSEIRGQTQYF
TGTGCCAGCAGTGAAATCAGGGGACAGACCCAGTACTTC
>-|-|TRBJ2-3|TRBV7-9
CASSFSAGDTQYF
TGTGCCAGCAGCTTTTCTGCAGGTGATACGCAGTATTTT
>-|-|TRBJ2-2|TRBV2
CASRLQEGGELFF
TGTGCCAGCAGGCTACAGGAAGGCGGGGAGCTGTTTTTT
>-|-|TRBJ1-4|TRBV30
CAWSGADEKLFF
TGTGCCTGGAGTGGGGCCGATGAAAAACTGTTTTTT
>-|-|TRBJ2-1|TRBV7-3
CASSPYMTSSSYNEQFF
TGTGCCAGCAGCCCGTATATGACTTCCAGCTCCTACAATGAGCAGTTCTTC
>-|-|TRBJ2-3|TRBV9
CASSVAADPSTDTQYF
TGTGCCAGCAGCGTAGCAGCGGATCCTAGCACAGATACGCAGTATTTT
>-|TRBD1|TRBJ1-3|TRBV30
CAWSRDRGVGNTIYF
TGTGCCTGGAGCCGGGACAGGGGAGTTGGAAACACCATATATTTT
>-|TRBD2|TRBJ2-1|TRBV7-6
CASSAGLAGYNEQFF
TGTGCCAGCAGCGCGGGACTAGCGGGTTACAATGAGCAGTTCTTC
>-|-|TRBJ1-1|TRBV7-9
CSSSLARLGGSGTEAFF
TGTTCCAGCAGCTTAGCGCGTTTAGGGGGATCGGGCACTGAAGCTTTCTTT